One and the same sample provided the 8 T cell receptor beta chains below, sequenced in a study of T cell responses to AZD1222 COVID-19 vaccine. Clones were read by immunoSEQ multiplex PCR, and TCRdb kept only the in-frame ones, dropping some. The sample includes some 250,000 clones, about 94% of them seen just once. Sequencing used peripheral blood, obtained 28 days after the second AZD1222 dose. The receptors come from an adult who received the AZD1222 COVID-19 vaccine.

V is TRBV2 and J is TRBJ1-1; D remains unclear. V gave up 8 bases and J gave up 5 bases, with 18 bases separating them. CDR1 and CDR2 from the germline V gene are SNHLY and FYNNEI. CDR3 length: 14 residues. CDR3 DNA: TGTGCCAGCCGGACCGGCGTCGGCGAAACTGAAGCTTTCTTT. It translates to CASRTGVGETEAFF.

The chain carries TRBV2 and TRBJ1-3, with TRBD1 as a possible D gene (6 bases). Germline CDR1 and CDR2: SNHLY and FYNNEI. The CDR3 consists of 14 residues. Trimming removed 8 bases at V and 4 bases at J, with 15 bases between. The chain's CDR3 is CASGRNREGNTIYF. CDR3 DNA sequence: TGTGCCAGCGGGAGAAACAGGGAGGGAAACACCATATATTTT. Supplemented by reference TRBV2 and TRBJ1-3, the full variable domain reads EPEVTQTPSHQVTQMGQEVILRCVPISNHLYFYWYRQILGQKVEFLVSFYNNEISEKSEIFDDQFSVERPDGSNFTLKIRSTKLEDSAMYFCASGRNREGNTIYFGEGSWLTVV.

This chain links TRBV2 with TRBJ2-7; maybe TRBD2 (5 bases). This CDR3 spans 13 amino acids. Trimming stripped 3 bases from V and 2 bases from J, with 8 bases between. Germline V gene data show CDR1 as SNHLY and CDR2 as FYNNEI. The CDR3: CASSESGAYEQYF. CDR3 DNA sequence: TGTGCCAGCAGTGAGAGCGGAGCCTACGAGCAGTACTTC.

The chain employs TRBV2 and TRBJ2-7, with D maybe TRBD2 (6 bases). CDR3 length equals 12 residues. The V gene's germline CDR1 is SNHLY and CDR2 FYNNEI. Trimming shortened V by 7 bases and J by 2 bases, and 9 bases separated the two germline ends. The CDR3 DNA reads as TGTGCCAGCACCGGGGGAACCTACGAGCAGTACTTC. Amino acids: CASTGGTYEQYF. The variable domain in full, with the rest retrieved from reference TRBV2 and TRBJ2-7, is EPEVTQTPSHQVTQMGQEVILRCVPISNHLYFYWYRQILGQKVEFLVSFYNNEISEKSEIFDDQFSVERPDGSNFTLKIRSTKLEDSAMYFCASTGGTYEQYFGPGTRLTVT.

V gene TRBV5-1 combines with J gene TRBJ1-5, with TRBD1 matching over 7 bases. After removal of 0 bases from V and 0 bases from J, the junction contained 3 bases not matched to a gene. This CDR3 is 16 amino acids long. The germline V gene encodes CDR1 SGHRS and CDR2 YFSETQ. This CDR3 is CASSLGGTDSNQPQHF. CDR3 sequence (DNA): TGCGCCAGCAGCTTGGGTGGGACAGATAGCAATCAGCCCCAGCATTTT.

This chain joins TRBV7-2 and TRBJ2-2, with D possibly TRBD1 on 5 matching bases. The CDR3 has 15 residues. Trimming removed 6 bases at V and 4 bases at J, with 15 bases between. CDR1 is SGHTA and CDR2 is FQGNSA in the germline V gene. CDR3 loop: CASSFRAGITGELFF. The DNA of the CDR3 is TGTGCCAGCAGTTTCAGGGCCGGTATCACCGGGGAGCTGTTTTTT.

The chain couples TRBV4-3 to TRBJ1-1; D is unresolved. Germline values: CDR1 LGHNA, CDR2 YSLEER. V lost 4 bases to trimming and J lost 0 bases, with 6 bases between them. The CDR3 has 13 amino acids. The CDR3 coding sequence is TGCGCCAGCAGCCGCATTATGAACACTGAAGCTTTCTTT. Amino acid sequence: CASSRIMNTEAFF.

The chain couples TRBV28 to TRBJ1-5; D possibly corresponds to TRBD1 (5 bases). The CDR3 has 15 residues. Germline V gene sequence: CDR1 MDHEN, CDR2 SYDVKM. Trimming stripped 2 bases from V and 3 bases from J, with 11 bases between. The CDR3, as DNA: TGTGCCAGCAGTTTACCCCAGGGTATCAATCAGCCCCAGCATTTT. It codes for CASSLPQGINQPQHF.